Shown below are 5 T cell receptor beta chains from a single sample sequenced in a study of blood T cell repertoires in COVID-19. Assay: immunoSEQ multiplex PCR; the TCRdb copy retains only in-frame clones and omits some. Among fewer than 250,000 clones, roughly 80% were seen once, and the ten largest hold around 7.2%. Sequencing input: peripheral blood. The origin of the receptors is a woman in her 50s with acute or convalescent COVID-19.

CDR3 amino acids: CAKDRVDYNEQFF. The CDR3 bases are TGTGCCAAAGACAGGGTGGACTACAATGAGCAGTTCTTC. This chain connects TRBV13 to TRBJ2-1; TRBD1 matches 7 bases. The CDR3 is 13 amino acids. Trimming at V came to 10 bases and at J to 3 bases, leaving 6 bases not matched to a gene. Germline CDR1 PRHDT, CDR2 FYEKMQ (reference sequence).

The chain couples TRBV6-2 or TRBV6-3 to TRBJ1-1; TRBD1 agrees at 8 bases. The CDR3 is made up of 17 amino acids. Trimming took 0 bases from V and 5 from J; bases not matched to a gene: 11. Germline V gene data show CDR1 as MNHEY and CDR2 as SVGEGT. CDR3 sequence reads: CASSYSESGTGDTEAFF. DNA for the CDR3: TGTGCCAGCAGTTACTCAGAATCCGGGACAGGAGATACTGAAGCTTTCTTT.

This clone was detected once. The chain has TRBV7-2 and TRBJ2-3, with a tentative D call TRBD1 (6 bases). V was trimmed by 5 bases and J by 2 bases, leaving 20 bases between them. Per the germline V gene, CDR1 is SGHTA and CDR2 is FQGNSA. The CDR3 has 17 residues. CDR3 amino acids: CASSPKYRVNPTDTQYF. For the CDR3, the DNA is TGTGCCAGCAGCCCCAAATACAGGGTTAACCCCACAGATACGCAGTATTTT.

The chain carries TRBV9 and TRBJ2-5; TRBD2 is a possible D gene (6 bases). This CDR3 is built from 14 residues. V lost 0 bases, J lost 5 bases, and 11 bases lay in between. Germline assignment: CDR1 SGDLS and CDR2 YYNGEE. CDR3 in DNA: TGTGCCAGCAGCGTAGCCGCGGGACGGGAGACCCAGTACTTC. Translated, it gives CASSVAAGRETQYF.

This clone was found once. In nucleotides, the CDR3 is TGTGCCGTCGGGACTAGCGGGAGGAGCTCCTACAATGAGCAGTTCTTC. The encoded protein is CAVGTSGRSSYNEQFF. The chain employs TRBV30 and TRBJ2-1, with 15 bases identical to TRBD2. J gave up 0 bases and V 8 bases, and 5 bases lay outside the gene matches. CDR3 length: 16 residues. CDR1 and CDR2 (germline): GTSNPN, SVGIG (reference sequence).